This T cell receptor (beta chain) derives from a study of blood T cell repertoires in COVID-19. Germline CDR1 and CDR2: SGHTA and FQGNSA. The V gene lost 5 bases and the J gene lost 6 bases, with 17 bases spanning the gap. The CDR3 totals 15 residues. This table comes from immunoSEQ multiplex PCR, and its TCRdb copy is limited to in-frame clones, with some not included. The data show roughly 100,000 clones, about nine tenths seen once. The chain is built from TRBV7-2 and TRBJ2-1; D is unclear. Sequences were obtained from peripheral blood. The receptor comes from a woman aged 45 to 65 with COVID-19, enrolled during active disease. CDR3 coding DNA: TGTGCCAGCAGCCCTCGCTCGACGCCGGGCAATGAGCAGTTCTTC. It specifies CASSPRSTPGNEQFF.